This is a list of T cell receptor beta chains from one sample in a study of T-cell reconstitution after alpha-beta-depleted transplantation in children. TCRdb re-derived calls from the PCR reads in MiXCR, one entry per CDR3 protein. The sample yields approximately 430,000 distinct CDR3 sequences, about 17% seen once. The sequences come from PBMCs, mostly from graft donor cells, collected 360 days after TCRalphabeta/CD19-depleted stem cell transplant. All receptors derive from a boy under two years old who had a stem cell transplant for Wiskott-Aldrich syndrome, so the T cells may come from the graft donor. Both conserved end residues are part of each CDR3. Fields, in order: J gene, V gene, clone size, D gene, CDR3 DNA, CDR3 protein. The D gene is left open where the match is weak. Clone size, where shown, is once, few, many, or a class for clones that have expanded.

>TRBJ2-3|TRBV10-2|few|-
TGCGCCAGCCTCCTAACAGATACGCAGTATTTT
CASLLTDTQYF
>TRBJ2-1|TRBV7-9|few|-
TGTGCCAGCAGCTTAGGGGGGGCGCCGCCCTACAATGAGCAGTTCTTC
CASSLGGAPPYNEQFF
>TRBJ2-6|TRBV7-8|few|-
TGTGCCAGCAGTTATGGGGCCAACGTCCTGACTTTC
CASSYGANVLTF
>TRBJ1-4|TRBV7-9|few|-
TGTGCCAGCAGCTTAGGGGGACTGGCAACTAATGAAAAACTGTTTTTT
CASSLGGLATNEKLFF
>TRBJ2-1|TRBV12-3/TRBV12-4|-|TRBD2
TGTGCCAGCAGGAGGACTAGCGGGGGGAATGAGCAGTTCTTC
CASRRTSGGNEQFF
>TRBJ2-7|TRBV3-1|-|-
TGTGCCAGCAGTACTCTAAGTGGCTACGAGCAGTACTTC
CASSTLSGYEQYF
>TRBJ2-1|TRBV20-1|many|-
TGCAGTGCTAGTGGAGGGGGACAGCTCTACAATGAGCAGTTCTTC
CSASGGGQLYNEQFF
>TRBJ2-1|TRBV11-2|few|TRBD2
TGTGCCAGCAGCCCGGGGACTACCAAAAGCTCCTACAATGAGCAGTTCTTC
CASSPGTTKSSYNEQFF
>TRBJ2-6|TRBV18|-|-
TGTGCCAGCTCACCTCTACACCGCTCTGGGGCCAACGTCCTGACTTTC
CASSPLHRSGANVLTF
>TRBJ2-5|TRBV2|few|-
TGTGCCAGTCTAAGCGGGGAGACCCAGTACTTC
CASLSGETQYF
>TRBJ2-7|TRBV20-1|-|-
TGCAGTGCTAGGGGGGCGGGAGCCTACGAGCAGTACTTC
CSARGAGAYEQYF
>TRBJ2-1|TRBV24-1|few|TRBD2
TGTGCCACCAGTGATTCTGCCGGGAGGGCCACCTACAATGAGCAGTTCTTC
CATSDSAGRATYNEQFF
>TRBJ2-2|TRBV2|-|-
TGTGCCAGCAGTTATCCCGGACGGGCCGGGGAGCTGTTTTTT
CASSYPGRAGELFF
>TRBJ2-3|TRBV2|few|TRBD2
TGTGCCAGCAGTGAAACTCCCGGGACTAGCGGGAGTGGAATGACAGATACGCAGTATTTT
CASSETPGTSGSGMTDTQYF
>TRBJ2-1|TRBV10-1|few|TRBD2
TGCGCCAGCAGTGAGTCGAGAAGCGGGAGGAGGGCCAATGAGCAGTTCTTC
CASSESRSGRRANEQFF
>TRBJ2-5|TRBV15|few|-
TGTGCCACCGCTCCCAGGGGGGGGACGGAGACCCAGTACTTC
CATAPRGGTETQYF
>TRBJ1-6|TRBV6-5|few|TRBD1
TGTGCCAGCAGTTACCTAACAGGGGGAACGGGCAATTCACCCCTCCACTTT
CASSYLTGGTGNSPLHF
>TRBJ2-3|TRBV20-1|-|-
TGCAGTGCTAGTTCGACTTACACAGATACGCAGTATTTT
CSASSTYTDTQYF
>TRBJ2-3|TRBV5-1|-|TRBD1
TGCGCCAGCAGCCCATCGACAGGGACAGATACGCAGTATTTT
CASSPSTGTDTQYF
>TRBJ2-5|TRBV20-1|few|-
TGCAGTGCTAGAGAACGAGAGACCCAGTACTTC
CSARERETQYF
>TRBJ2-7|TRBV15|few|TRBD2
TGTGCCACCAGCAGGGGGACTACCTACGCCTACGAGCAGTACTTC
CATSRGTTYAYEQYF
>TRBJ2-7|TRBV7-8|-|TRBD1
TGTGCCAGCAGCTTAGAGGTGGACAGGGGACACGAGCAGTACTTC
CASSLEVDRGHEQYF
>TRBJ2-7|TRBV14|-|-
TGTGCCAGCAGCCAAGTTCACAGGGCCCCATTGAACGAGCAGTACTTC
CASSQVHRAPLNEQYF
>TRBJ2-2|TRBV5-1|few|TRBD1
TGCGCCAGCAGCTTGGTACCTAGGACAGGGCGACCCGCGAACACCGGGGAGCTGTTTTTT
CASSLVPRTGRPANTGELFF
>TRBJ2-1|TRBV5-1|few|-
TGCGCCAGCAGCGGACTAGGGGGTGAGCAGTTCTTC
CASSGLGGEQFF
>TRBJ2-5|TRBV28|many|TRBD1
TGTGCCAGCAGTTTGACATTGAGGGGGCTAGAGACCCAGTACTTC
CASSLTLRGLETQYF
>TRBJ2-7|TRBV14|-|TRBD1
TGTGCCAGCAGCCGGGAGGGACAGGGGTCCTACGAGCAGTACTTC
CASSREGQGSYEQYF
>TRBJ2-7|TRBV12-3/TRBV12-4|-|TRBD1
TGTGCCAGCAGCCGAATGTGGGACAGGGGAAGGAGGGAGCAGTACTTC
CASSRMWDRGRREQYF
>TRBJ1-2|TRBV7-9|-|-
TGTGCCAGCAGCTTAGGCAGTCGAGGCTACACCTTC
CASSLGSRGYTF
>TRBJ2-3|TRBV12-3/TRBV12-4|-|-
TGTGCCAGCACTCTACTAGGGTCTCCGGACCCCACAGATACGCAGTATTTT
CASTLLGSPDPTDTQYF
>TRBJ2-3|TRBV5-1|-|-
TGCGCCAGCAGCTTGGTCAGTGCTAGCACAGATACGCAGTATTTT
CASSLVSASTDTQYF
>TRBJ2-5|TRBV5-1|few|-
TGCGCCAGCAGGCCTCTACCCCAGACGGAGACCCAGTACTTC
CASRPLPQTETQYF
>TRBJ2-2|TRBV7-9|few|TRBD1
TGTGCCAGCAGCTTAGGGGACAGGGACTTTTTACGGGAGCTGTTTTTT
CASSLGDRDFLRELFF
>TRBJ1-5|TRBV7-2|many|TRBD1
TGTGCCAGCAGCTTAGATACAGGGGGGATACAGCCCCAGCATTTT
CASSLDTGGIQPQHF
>TRBJ2-7|TRBV27|many|-
TGTGCCAGCAGTTTCGACAGTTTCGCCTACGAGCAGTACTTC
CASSFDSFAYEQYF
>TRBJ2-3|TRBV28|-|-
TGTGCCAGCAGTTTATCACAGGGTATGACAGATACGCAGTATTTT
CASSLSQGMTDTQYF
>TRBJ2-1|TRBV12-3/TRBV12-4|many|-
TGTGCCAGCAGGTCCATTTCAGATGGAGAGCAGTTCTTC
CASRSISDGEQFF
>TRBJ2-2|TRBV9|few|-
TGTGCCAGCAGCGTAGCAGCCGAGGCCGGGGAGCTGTTTTTT
CASSVAAEAGELFF
>TRBJ2-1|TRBV19|-|TRBD2
TGTGCCAGTAGTACGAAACTAGCGGGAGCCTACAATGAGCAGTTCTTC
CASSTKLAGAYNEQFF
>TRBJ2-4|TRBV4-1|-|-
TGCGCCAGCAGCCTCTTACAGGGATTTGCCAAAAACATTCAGTACTTC
CASSLLQGFAKNIQYF
>TRBJ2-2|TRBV7-6|few|-
TGTGCCAGCAGCTTGTTTGGGGACACCGGGGAGCTGTTTTTT
CASSLFGDTGELFF
>TRBJ1-1|TRBV5-1|few|-
TGCGCCAGCAGCGCCCTGGGACGGAACACTGAAGCTTTCTTT
CASSALGRNTEAFF
>TRBJ2-1|TRBV12-3/TRBV12-4|many|TRBD2
TGTGCCAGCAGTGCATTTCTGCGGGAGAATGAGCAGTTCTTC
CASSAFLRENEQFF
>TRBJ2-7|TRBV15|-|-
TGTGCCACCAGCAGAGATATCCCGAAGCTCGGCGGGAACCCCCTCTACGAGCAGTACTTC
CATSRDIPKLGGNPLYEQYF
>TRBJ2-3|TRBV7-8|-|TRBD2
TGTGCCAGCAGCTTAATCGGACTAGCGGGTCGCACAGATACGCAGTATTTT
CASSLIGLAGRTDTQYF
>TRBJ2-7|TRBV12-3/TRBV12-4|few|-
TGTGCCAGCAGTTGGACGGATAACTTCTACGAGCAGTACTTC
CASSWTDNFYEQYF
>TRBJ2-1|TRBV29-1|few|-
TGCAGCGTTGGGATCTGGGGTTCCTACAATGAGCAGTTCTTC
CSVGIWGSYNEQFF
>TRBJ1-5|TRBV12-3/TRBV12-4|few|-
TGTGCCAGCAGCCTACAGGTTAGCAATCAGCCCCAGCATTTT
CASSLQVSNQPQHF